This is a list of T cell receptor beta chains from one sample in a study of cytomegalovirus exposure and HLA in healthy donors. Sequencing used immunoSEQ multiplex PCR; TCRdb keeps in-frame clones, though not all of them. This table holds about 140,000 clones, around 82% found once. The material sequenced was PBMCs. The receptor source for this set is a man aged 40-49 years in good health and CMV-seropositive. CDR3s include the opening cysteine and the closing phenylalanine or tryptophan. A D gene is named only where the DNA matches it firmly. Some rows have no size entry. The others give once, few or many, or a class for an expanded clone.

D: TRBD1; size: few; J: TRBJ1-4; V: TRBV5-1; CDR3: CASSPARGQGGKLFF; DNA: TGCGCCAGCAGTCCGGCGCGGGGACAGGGAGGAAAACTGTTTTTT
D: TRBD2; size: .; J: TRBJ2-3; V: TRBV15; CDR3: CATSLSAAGGPTTDTQYF; DNA: TGTGCCACCAGCTTATCAGCAGCGGGGGGCCCCACCACAGATACGCAGTATTTT
D: .; size: few; J: TRBJ1-3; V: TRBV4-3; CDR3: CASSQGSLAGNTIYF; DNA: TGCGCCAGCAGCCAGGGGAGTCTAGCTGGAAACACCATATATTTT
D: .; size: .; J: TRBJ1-1; V: TRBV19; CDR3: CASSISGEAFF; DNA: TGTGCCAGTAGTATTTCGGGAGAAGCTTTCTTT
D: .; size: .; J: TRBJ1-1; V: TRBV18; CDR3: CASSPRREERTFF; DNA: TGTGCCAGCTCACCACGTAGGGAGGAGAGAACTTTCTTT
D: TRBD1; size: .; J: TRBJ2-3; V: TRBV7-9; CDR3: CASSLEGTAVDTQYF; DNA: TGTGCCAGCAGCTTAGAAGGGACAGCCGTAGATACGCAGTATTTT
D: TRBD2; size: .; J: TRBJ2-3; V: TRBV6-5; CDR3: CASSSKRGSTDTQYF; DNA: TGTGCCAGCAGTTCCAAGCGGGGGAGCACAGATACGCAGTATTTT
D: TRBD1; size: once; J: TRBJ2-1; V: TRBV11-3; CDR3: CASSVTAGTGAHEQFF; DNA: TGTGCCAGCAGCGTTACTGCCGGGACAGGGGCCCATGAGCAGTTCTTC
D: .; size: .; J: TRBJ2-7; V: TRBV6-5; CDR3: CASSPQGLPYEQYF; DNA: TGTGCCAGCAGTCCCCAGGGGCTCCCCTACGAGCAGTACTTC
D: .; size: .; J: TRBJ1-2; V: TRBV7-2; CDR3: CASSSTPVRFEGYTF; DNA: TGTGCCAGCAGCTCTACCCCGGTGAGATTTGAGGGCTACACCTTC
D: TRBD1; size: .; J: TRBJ2-7; V: TRBV27; CDR3: CASVFSGQGCEQYF; DNA: TGTGCCAGTGTTTTTTCGGGACAGGGGTGCGAGCAGTACTTC
D: TRBD1; size: .; J: TRBJ1-5; V: TRBV28; CDR3: CASSLTGGNQPQHF; DNA: TGTGCCAGCAGTTTGACAGGGGGCAATCAGCCCCAGCATTTT
D: .; size: .; J: TRBJ1-5; V: TRBV7-9; CDR3: CASSLGGGEHQPQHF; DNA: TGTGCCAGCAGCTTAGGGGGCGGTGAGCATCAGCCCCAGCATTTT
D: .; size: .; J: TRBJ1-5; V: TRBV7-2; CDR3: CASSPRGYSNQPQHF; DNA: TGTGCCAGCAGCCCTCGGGGGTATAGCAATCAGCCCCAGCATTTT
D: TRBD1; size: .; J: TRBJ1-3; V: TRBV13; CDR3: CASSFFSGTGGDHGNTIYF; DNA: TGTGCCAGCAGCTTCTTTTCCGGGACAGGGGGCGATCATGGAAACACCATATATTTT
D: .; size: .; J: TRBJ2-7; V: TRBV6-1; CDR3: CASSEWRPPYEQYF; DNA: TGTGCCAGCAGTGAATGGAGGCCCCCCTACGAGCAGTACTTC
D: .; size: .; J: TRBJ1-3; V: TRBV7-9; CDR3: CASSSPTWTGNTIYF; DNA: TGTGCCAGCAGCTCCCCGACATGGACTGGAAACACCATATATTTT
D: TRBD1; size: .; J: TRBJ2-6; V: TRBV11-3; CDR3: CASSRPGTGAGANVLTF; DNA: TGTGCCAGCAGCCGTCCCGGGACAGGGGCTGGGGCCAACGTCCTGACTTTC
D: .; size: .; J: TRBJ2-3; V: TRBV2; CDR3: CASSQGTDTQYF; DNA: TGTGCCAGCAGTCAGGGGACAGATACGCAGTATTTT
D: .; size: .; J: TRBJ1-5; V: TRBV7-8; CDR3: CASSQVGGSNQPQHF; DNA: TGTGCCAGCAGCCAAGTCGGAGGCAGCAATCAGCCCCAGCATTTT
D: .; size: .; J: TRBJ2-2; V: TRBV4-3; CDR3: CASSQEVGPGRTGELFF; DNA: TGCGCCAGCAGCCAAGAGGTGGGGCCCGGTAGAACCGGGGAGCTGTTTTTT
D: TRBD1; size: .; J: TRBJ1-1; V: TRBV4-2; CDR3: CASSQDTGAEAFF; DNA: TGTGCCAGCAGCCAGGATACAGGGGCTGAAGCTTTCTTT
D: TRBD1; size: .; J: TRBJ2-2; V: TRBV6-1; CDR3: CASSETGTGLNTGELFF; DNA: TGTGCCAGCAGTGAAACTGGGACAGGGCTGAACACCGGGGAGCTGTTTTTT
D: TRBD2; size: .; J: TRBJ2-1; V: TRBV4-3; CDR3: CASSQLTSGRYNEQFF; DNA: TGCGCCAGCAGCCAACTTACTAGCGGGCGCTACAATGAGCAGTTCTTC